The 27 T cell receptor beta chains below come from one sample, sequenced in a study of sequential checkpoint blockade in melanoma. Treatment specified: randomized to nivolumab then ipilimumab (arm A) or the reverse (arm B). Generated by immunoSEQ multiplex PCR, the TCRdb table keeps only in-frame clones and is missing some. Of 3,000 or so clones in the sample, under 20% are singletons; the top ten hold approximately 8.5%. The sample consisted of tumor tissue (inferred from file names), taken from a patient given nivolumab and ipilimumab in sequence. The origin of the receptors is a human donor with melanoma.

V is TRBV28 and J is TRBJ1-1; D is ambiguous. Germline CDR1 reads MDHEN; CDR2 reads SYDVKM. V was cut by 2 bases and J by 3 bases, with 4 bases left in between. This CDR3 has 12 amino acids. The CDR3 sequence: CASSLTYTEAFF. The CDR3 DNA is TGTGCCAGCAGTTTAACTTACACTGAAGCTTTCTTT.

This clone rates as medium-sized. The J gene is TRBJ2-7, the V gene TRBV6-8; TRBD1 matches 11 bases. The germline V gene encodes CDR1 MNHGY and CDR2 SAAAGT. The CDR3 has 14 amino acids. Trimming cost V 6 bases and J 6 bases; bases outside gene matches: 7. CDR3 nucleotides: TGTGCCAGCAGCACCGGGACAGGGGGGTCCGAGCAGTACTTC. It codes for CASSTGTGGSEQYF.

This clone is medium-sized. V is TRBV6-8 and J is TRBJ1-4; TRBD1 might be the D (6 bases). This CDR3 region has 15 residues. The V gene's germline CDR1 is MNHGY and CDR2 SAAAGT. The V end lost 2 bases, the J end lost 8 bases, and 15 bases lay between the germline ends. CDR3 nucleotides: TGTGCCAGCAGTTACACGGACAGTTTCGGGGAAAAACTGTTTTTT. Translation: CASSYTDSFGEKLFF.

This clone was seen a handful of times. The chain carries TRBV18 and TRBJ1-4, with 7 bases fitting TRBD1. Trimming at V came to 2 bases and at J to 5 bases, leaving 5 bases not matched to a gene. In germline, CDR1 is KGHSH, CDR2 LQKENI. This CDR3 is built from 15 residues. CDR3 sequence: CASSPFAQGNEKLFF. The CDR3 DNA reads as TGTGCCAGCTCACCATTTGCACAGGGGAATGAAAAACTGTTTTTT. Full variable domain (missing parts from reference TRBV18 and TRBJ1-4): NAGVMQNPRHLVRRRGQEARLRCSPMKGHSHVYWYRQLPEEGLKFMVYLQKENIIDESGMPKERFSAEFPKEGPSILRIQQVVRGDSAAYFCASSPFAQGNEKLFFGSGTQLSVL.

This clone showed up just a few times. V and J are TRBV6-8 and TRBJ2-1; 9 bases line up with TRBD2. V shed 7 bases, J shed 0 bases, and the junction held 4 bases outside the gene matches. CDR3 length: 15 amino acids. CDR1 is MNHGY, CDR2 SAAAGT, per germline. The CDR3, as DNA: TGTGCCAGCAAAGCGGGGGGAATCTCCTACAATGAGCAGTTCTTC. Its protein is CASKAGGISYNEQFF.

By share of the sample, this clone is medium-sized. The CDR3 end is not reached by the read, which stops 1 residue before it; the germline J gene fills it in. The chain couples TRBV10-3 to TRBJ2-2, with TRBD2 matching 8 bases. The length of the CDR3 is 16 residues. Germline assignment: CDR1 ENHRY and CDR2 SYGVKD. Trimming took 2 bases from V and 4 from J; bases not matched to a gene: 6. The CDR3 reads CAISERLAGSTGELFF. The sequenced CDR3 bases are TGTGCCATCAGTGAGCGATTAGCGGGGTCCACCGGGGAGCTGTTT.

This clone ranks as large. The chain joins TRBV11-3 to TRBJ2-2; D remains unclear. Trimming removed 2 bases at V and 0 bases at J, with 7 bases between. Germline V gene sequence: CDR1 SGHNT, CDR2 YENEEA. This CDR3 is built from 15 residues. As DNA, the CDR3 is TGTGCCAGCAGCTTATCAGTTACGAACACCGGGGAGCTGTTTTTT. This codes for CASSLSVTNTGELFF.

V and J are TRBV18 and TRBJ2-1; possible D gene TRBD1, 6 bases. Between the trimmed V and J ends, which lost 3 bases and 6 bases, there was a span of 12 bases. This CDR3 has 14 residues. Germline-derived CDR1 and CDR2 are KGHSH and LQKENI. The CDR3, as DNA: TGTGCCAGCTCACCCGATGACAGGACCAATGAGCAGTTCTTC. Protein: CASSPDDRTNEQFF.

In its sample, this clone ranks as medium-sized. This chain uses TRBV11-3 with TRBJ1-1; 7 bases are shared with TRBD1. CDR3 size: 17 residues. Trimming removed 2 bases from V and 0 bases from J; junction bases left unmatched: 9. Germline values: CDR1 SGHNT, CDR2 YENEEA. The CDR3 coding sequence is TGTGCCAGCAGCTTATTAGGTCCGACAGGGCTGAACACTGAAGCTTTCTTT. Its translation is CASSLLGPTGLNTEAFF.

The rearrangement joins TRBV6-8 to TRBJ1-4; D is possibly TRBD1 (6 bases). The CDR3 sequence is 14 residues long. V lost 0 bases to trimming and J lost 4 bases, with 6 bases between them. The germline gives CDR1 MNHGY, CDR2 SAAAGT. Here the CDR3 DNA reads TGTGCCAGCAGTTACTCAGGGGGTAATGAAAAACTGTTTTTT. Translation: CASSYSGGNEKLFF.

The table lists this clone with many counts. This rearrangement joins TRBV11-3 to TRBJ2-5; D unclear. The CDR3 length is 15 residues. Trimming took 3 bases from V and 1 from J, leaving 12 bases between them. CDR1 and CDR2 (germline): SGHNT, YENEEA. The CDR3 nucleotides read TGTGCCAGCAGCTTGCCGGGCATACTCCAAGAGACCCAGTACTTC. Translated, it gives CASSLPGILQETQYF.

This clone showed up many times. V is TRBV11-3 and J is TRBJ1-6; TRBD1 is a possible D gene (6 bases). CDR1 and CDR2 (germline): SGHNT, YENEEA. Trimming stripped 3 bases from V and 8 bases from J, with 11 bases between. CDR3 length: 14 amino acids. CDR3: CASSFQGRDSPLHF. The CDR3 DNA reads TGTGCCAGCAGCTTTCAGGGGAGGGATTCACCCCTCCACTTT.

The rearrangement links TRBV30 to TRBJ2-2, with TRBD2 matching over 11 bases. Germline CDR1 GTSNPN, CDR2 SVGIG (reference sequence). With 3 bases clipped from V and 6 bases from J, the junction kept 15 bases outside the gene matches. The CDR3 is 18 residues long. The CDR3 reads CAWSGGRLAGGSAGELFF. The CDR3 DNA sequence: TGTGCCTGGAGCGGGGGAAGGCTAGCGGGAGGATCCGCCGGGGAGCTGTTTTTT.

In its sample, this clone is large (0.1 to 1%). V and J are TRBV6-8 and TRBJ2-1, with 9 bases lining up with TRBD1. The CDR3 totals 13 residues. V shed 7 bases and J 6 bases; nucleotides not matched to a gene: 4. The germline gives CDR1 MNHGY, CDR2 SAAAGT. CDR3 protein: CASIGTGPNEQFF. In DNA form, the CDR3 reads TGTGCCAGCATAGGGACAGGGCCCAATGAGCAGTTCTTC.

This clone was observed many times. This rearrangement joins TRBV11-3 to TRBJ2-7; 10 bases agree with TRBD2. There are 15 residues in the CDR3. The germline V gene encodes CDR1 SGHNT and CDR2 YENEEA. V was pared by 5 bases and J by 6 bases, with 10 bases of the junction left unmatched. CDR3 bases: TGTGCCAGCAGCCCCGTAAGCGGGGGGGCCGGCGAGCAGTACTTC. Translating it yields CASSPVSGGAGEQYF.

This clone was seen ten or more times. The CDR3 reads CASSVAPRNSQETQYF. The CDR3 bases are TGTGCCAGCAGCGTAGCCCCCAGGAACTCACAAGAGACCCAGTACTTC. The chain combines TRBV9 with TRBJ2-5, with D unresolved. Germline CDR1 is SGDLS and CDR2 is YYNGEE. Between the trimmed V and J ends, which lost 0 bases and 2 bases, there was a span of 14 bases. There are 16 residues in the CDR3.

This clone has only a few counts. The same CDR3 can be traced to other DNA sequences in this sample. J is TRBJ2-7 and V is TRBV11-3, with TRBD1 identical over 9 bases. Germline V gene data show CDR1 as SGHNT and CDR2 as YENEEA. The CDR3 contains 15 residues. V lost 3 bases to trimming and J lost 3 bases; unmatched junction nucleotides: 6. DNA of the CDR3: TGTGCCAGCAGCTTCACCGGGACAGGGAGCTACGAGCAGTACTTC. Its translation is CASSFTGTGSYEQYF.

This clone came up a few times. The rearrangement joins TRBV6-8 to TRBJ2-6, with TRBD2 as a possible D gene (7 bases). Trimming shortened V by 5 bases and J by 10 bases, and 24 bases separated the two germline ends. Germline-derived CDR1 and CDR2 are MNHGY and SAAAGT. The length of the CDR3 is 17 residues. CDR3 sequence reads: CASSPLMPGHGGNVLTF. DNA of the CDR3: TGTGCCAGCAGTCCACTCATGCCGGGACACGGGGGGAACGTCCTGACTTTC.

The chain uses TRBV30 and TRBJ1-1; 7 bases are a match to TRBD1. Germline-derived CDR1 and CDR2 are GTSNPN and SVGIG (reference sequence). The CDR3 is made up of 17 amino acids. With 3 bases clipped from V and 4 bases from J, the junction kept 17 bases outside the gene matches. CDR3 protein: CAWSGLGTAPSGTEAFF. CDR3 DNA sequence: TGTGCCTGGAGCGGCCTTGGGACAGCACCGAGTGGCACTGAAGCTTTCTTT.

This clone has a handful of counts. This CDR3 reads CASSPQQGPGPNEKLFF. CDR3 DNA sequence: TGTGCCAGCAGTCCCCAACAGGGGCCAGGACCTAATGAAAAACTGTTTTTT. This chain connects TRBV28 to TRBJ1-4, with TRBD1 matching 7 bases. The J segment lost 3 bases and the V segment lost 5 bases, leaving 12 bases of the junction unmatched. This CDR3 has 17 amino acids. Germline loops: CDR1 MDHEN, CDR2 SYDVKM.

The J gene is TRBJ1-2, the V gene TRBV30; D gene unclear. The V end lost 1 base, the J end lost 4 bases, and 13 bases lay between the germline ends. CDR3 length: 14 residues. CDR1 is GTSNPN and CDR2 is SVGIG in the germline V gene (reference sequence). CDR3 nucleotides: TGTGCCTGGAGTGCCGGACTACCCCCCTATGGCTACACCTTC. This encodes CAWSAGLPPYGYTF.

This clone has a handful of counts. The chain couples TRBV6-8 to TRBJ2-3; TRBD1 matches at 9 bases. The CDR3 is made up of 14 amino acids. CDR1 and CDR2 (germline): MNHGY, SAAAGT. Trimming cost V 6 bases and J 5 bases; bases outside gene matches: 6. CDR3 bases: TGTGCCAGCAGCCGGACAGGGGAGCAAGATACGCAGTATTTT. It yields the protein CASSRTGEQDTQYF.

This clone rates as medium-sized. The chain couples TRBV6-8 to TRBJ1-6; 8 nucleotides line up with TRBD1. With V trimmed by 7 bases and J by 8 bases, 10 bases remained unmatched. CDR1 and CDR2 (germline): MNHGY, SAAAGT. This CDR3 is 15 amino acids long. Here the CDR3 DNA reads TGTGCCAGCACCGACAGGGGAGATTGGGATTCACCCCTCCACTTT. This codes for CASTDRGDWDSPLHF.

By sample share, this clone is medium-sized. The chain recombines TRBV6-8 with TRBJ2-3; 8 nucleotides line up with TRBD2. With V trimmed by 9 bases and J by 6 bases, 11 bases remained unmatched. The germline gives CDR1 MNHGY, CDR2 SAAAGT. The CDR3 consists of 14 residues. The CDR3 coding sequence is TGTGCCAGTTCCAAAGCGGGAGCTTTCGATACGCAGTATTTT. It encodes CASSKAGAFDTQYF.

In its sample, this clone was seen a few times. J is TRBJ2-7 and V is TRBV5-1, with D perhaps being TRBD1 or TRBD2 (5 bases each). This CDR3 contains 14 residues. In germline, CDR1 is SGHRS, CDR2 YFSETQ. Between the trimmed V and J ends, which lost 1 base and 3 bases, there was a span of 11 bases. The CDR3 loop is CASSLLGDGYEQYF. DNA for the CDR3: TGCGCCAGCAGCTTGCTGGGGGACGGCTACGAGCAGTACTTC.

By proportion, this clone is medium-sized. The CDR3 DNA reads TGTGCCAGCAGCTTTCGCACAGGTACCTACAATGAGCAGTTCTTC. This gives the protein CASSFRTGTYNEQFF. This rearrangement joins TRBV11-3 to TRBJ2-1; D perhaps matches TRBD1 (5 bases). This CDR3 has 15 residues. Germline V gene sequence: CDR1 SGHNT, CDR2 YENEEA. V lost 3 bases, J lost 2 bases, and 11 bases lay in between.

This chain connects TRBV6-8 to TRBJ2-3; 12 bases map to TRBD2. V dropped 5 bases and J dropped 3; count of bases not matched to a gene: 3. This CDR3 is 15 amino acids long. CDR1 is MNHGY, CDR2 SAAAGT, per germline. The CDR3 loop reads CASSRLAGETDTQYF. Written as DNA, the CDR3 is TGTGCCAGCAGTCGACTAGCGGGAGAAACAGATACGCAGTATTTT.